The 24 T cell receptor beta chains given below trace back to one sample, sequenced in a study of siplizumab effects on memory and regulatory T cells. The method was immunoSEQ multiplex PCR; TCRdb's version includes in-frame clones alone and lacks a portion of them. The data hold some 100,000 clones, with roughly 97% observed a single time. Material for sequencing was naive CD4+ T cells sorted from blood. These receptors were collected from a human donor in good health.

This clone was counted a single time. This chain uses TRBV18 with TRBJ1-4, with D perhaps matching TRBD1 (6 bases). The CDR3 is 13 residues long. Germline values: CDR1 KGHSH, CDR2 LQKENI. Trimming stripped 6 bases from V and 6 bases from J, with 11 bases between. The CDR3 protein is CASSHRQDEKLFF. In nucleotides, the CDR3 is TGTGCCAGCTCCCACAGACAGGATGAAAAACTGTTTTTT.

CDR3 coding DNA: TGTGCCAGCGCGTTCGACAGGGGGTACGGCTACACCTTC. Protein: CASAFDRGYGYTF. The rearrangement joins TRBV7-3 to TRBJ1-2, with 9 bases that match TRBD1. CDR1 SGHTA and CDR2 FQGTGA come from the germline V gene. The length of the CDR3 is 13 residues. V trimming: 8 bases; J trimming: 8 bases; junction bases outside the gene matches: 9. Supplemented by reference TRBV7-3 and TRBJ1-2, the full variable domain reads GAGVSQTPSNKVTEKGKYVELRCDPISGHTALYWYRQSLGQGPEFLIYFQGTGAADDSGLPNDRFFAVRPEGSVSTLKIQRTERGDSAVYLCASAFDRGYGYTFGSGTRLTVV.

The chain links TRBV28 to TRBJ1-1; D remains unclear. CDR1 is MDHEN and CDR2 is SYDVKM in the germline V gene. The CDR3 length is 15 residues. The V and J ends lost 7 bases and 3 bases respectively, with 18 bases between them. Here the CDR3 reads CASNSFSGAHTEAFF. CDR3 in DNA: TGTGCCAGCAATTCTTTTTCCGGAGCGCACACTGAAGCTTTCTTT.

The J gene is TRBJ2-3, the V gene TRBV5-1; 10 bases align to TRBD1. J lost 2 bases, V lost 4 bases, and 10 bases had no gene match. The CDR3 sequence is 17 residues long. The germline gives CDR1 SGHRS, CDR2 YFSETQ. CDR3 in DNA: TGCGCCAGCAGCGCAATGACAGGGGGCCCCTCCACAGATACGCAGTATTTT. Protein product: CASSAMTGGPSTDTQYF.

V usage is TRBV5-4 and J usage is TRBJ2-1, with 10 bases that match TRBD2. This CDR3 has 15 amino acids. Germline lookup yields CDR1 SGHNT and CDR2 YYREEE (reference sequence). Losses at the gene ends were 0 bases for V and 5 bases for J; bases not matched to a gene: 2. The chain's CDR3 is CASSLERGGNNEQFF. The CDR3 nucleotides are TGTGCCAGCAGCTTGGAGCGGGGGGGTAACAATGAGCAGTTCTTC. Based on the CDR3 plus reference TRBV5-4 and TRBJ2-1, the full variable domain is ETGVTQSPTHLIKTRGQQVTLRCSSQSGHNTVSWYQQALGQGPQFIFQYYREEENGRGNFPPRFSGLQFPNYSSELNVNALELDDSALYLCASSLERGGNNEQFFGPGTRLTVL.

CDR3 region: CASSDDMNTEAFF. The DNA of the CDR3 is TGTGCCAGCAGTGATGACATGAACACTGAAGCTTTCTTT. This chain uses TRBV2 with TRBJ1-1; D unresolved. CDR3 length equals 13 residues. Germline V gene lookup returns CDR1 SNHLY and CDR2 FYNNEI. With 3 bases removed from V and 0 bases from J, the gap between germline ends came to 5 bases.

This rearrangement joins TRBV10-3 to TRBJ1-6; 7 bases are a match to TRBD1. The J segment lost 5 bases and the V segment lost 6 bases, leaving 4 bases of the junction unmatched. The germline CDR1 and CDR2 sequences are ENHRY and SYGVKD. CDR3 length: 14 residues. CDR3 sequence reads: CAISPGTDNSPLHF. DNA of the CDR3: TGTGCCATCAGCCCGGGGACAGATAATTCACCCCTCCACTTT.

This chain joins TRBV2 and TRBJ2-3; TRBD2 aligns across 11 bases. The CDR3 totals 18 residues. J was trimmed by 2 bases and V by 0 bases; bases with no gene match: 7. From germline, CDR1 is SNHLY and CDR2 FYNNEI. For the CDR3, the DNA is TGTGCCAGCAGTGAAGCGCTTCTGACTAGCGGGGCCACAGATACGCAGTATTTT. Its protein product is CASSEALLTSGATDTQYF.

The CDR3 is CASSPYGTEINQPQHF. The DNA for the CDR3 is TGTGCCAGCTCACCCTATGGGACAGAGATCAATCAGCCCCAGCATTTT. The chain is built from TRBV18 and TRBJ1-5; 7 nucleotides align to TRBD1. The CDR3 runs to 16 residues. Looked up from germline, CDR1 is KGHSH and CDR2 is LQKENI. The trim removed 3 bases at V and 3 bases at J, leaving 8 bases unmatched.

The chain recombines TRBV28 with TRBJ1-1, with unresolved D. V was cut by 2 bases and J by 2 bases, with 9 bases left in between. Germline V CDR1 and CDR2: MDHEN, SYDVKM. The CDR3 has 14 amino acids. CDR3 DNA: TGTGCCAGCAGTTTAGGCGCAGTCAACACTGAAGCTTTCTTT. Amino acid sequence: CASSLGAVNTEAFF.

The chain joins TRBV5-4 to TRBJ1-3; D call uncertain. Germline values: CDR1 SGHNT, CDR2 YYREEE (reference sequence). Trimming took 0 bases from V and 0 from J, leaving 13 bases between them. This CDR3 region has 17 residues. In DNA, the CDR3 is TGTGCCAGCAGCTTGGGGGCCGGTGCTAACTCTGGAAACACCATATATTTT. This encodes CASSLGAGANSGNTIYF.

The rearrangement uses TRBV18 and TRBJ2-4, with a possible D match to TRBD2 (6 bases). V was cut by 6 bases and J by 0 bases, with 18 bases left in between. Germline loops: CDR1 KGHSH, CDR2 LQKENI. The CDR3 sequence is 17 residues long. The CDR3 coding sequence is TGTGCCAGCTCGCCCCAGGAGGGCCTCCTAGCCAAAAACATTCAGTACTTC. It specifies CASSPQEGLLAKNIQYF.

The genes are TRBV19 and TRBJ2-3; 7 positions agree with TRBD1. CDR3 length: 14 residues. CDR1 is LNHDA and CDR2 is SQIVND in the germline V gene (reference sequence). With 7 bases clipped from V and 2 bases from J, the junction kept 6 bases outside the gene matches. CDR3 nucleotide sequence: TGTGCCAGTACCCGGGACAGCTCCACAGATACGCAGTATTTT. It codes for CASTRDSSTDTQYF.

The chain is built from TRBV5-1 and TRBJ2-7; the match to TRBD1 covers 10 bases. The CDR3 contains 12 residues. Trimming at V came to 7 bases and at J to 4 bases, leaving 2 bases not matched to a gene. Germline V gene data show CDR1 as SGHRS and CDR2 as YFSETQ. The CDR3 sequence is CASGTGAYEQYF. The CDR3, as DNA: TGCGCCAGCGGGACAGGGGCATACGAGCAGTACTTC.

V gene TRBV19 combines with J gene TRBJ2-1, with TRBD1 as a possible D gene (6 bases). The CDR3 contains 14 residues. Per germline, CDR1 LNHDA and CDR2 SQIVND (reference sequence). V lost 4 bases to trimming and J lost 1 base, with 8 bases between them. CDR3: CASSRQDSYNEQFF. CDR3 in DNA: TGTGCCAGTAGTAGACAGGATTCCTACAATGAGCAGTTCTTC.

This clone has a single count. This sequence joins TRBV9 and TRBJ1-1; unclear D gene. CDR1 and CDR2 from the germline V gene are SGDLS and YYNGEE. This CDR3 has 13 residues. V was pared by 0 bases and J by 1 base, with 4 bases between. The CDR3 reads CASSVDWNTEAFF. The CDR3 DNA reads TGTGCCAGCAGCGTAGATTGGAACACTGAAGCTTTCTTT.

CDR3: CARSFRQGRESSGNTIYF. The CDR3 region has the DNA TGTGCCAGAAGCTTTCGACAGGGAAGGGAGTCCTCTGGAAACACCATATATTTT. The chain joins TRBV5-3 to TRBJ1-3; 7 nucleotides match TRBD1. TRBV5-3 carries the ORF label, with uncertain function. The CDR3 totals 18 residues. V was clipped by 2 bases and J by 0 bases; unmatched bases: 11.

The J gene is TRBJ2-5, the V gene TRBV27; D not resolved. The CDR3 is made up of 11 amino acids. The V end was cut by 8 bases, the J end by 5 bases, with 9 bases between. Germline CDR1 reads MNHEY; CDR2 reads SMNVEV (reference sequence). CDR3 protein: CASRARETQYF. The CDR3 coding sequence is TGTGCCAGCCGAGCGCGGGAGACCCAGTACTTC.

This chain joins TRBV19 and TRBJ2-3; 10 bases map to TRBD2. Germline V gives CDR1 LNHDA, CDR2 SQIVND (reference sequence). There are 17 residues in the CDR3. J lost 2 bases, V lost 4 bases, and 9 bases had no gene match. As DNA, the CDR3 is TGTGCCAGTAGTACATCGGCCCTAGCGGGGGACACAGATACGCAGTATTTT. This sequence encodes CASSTSALAGDTDTQYF.

This clone has a single count. The gene calls are TRBV6-5 and TRBJ2-7, with D possibly being TRBD1 (5 bases). V was cut by 5 bases and J by 1 base, with 12 bases left in between. CDR1 and CDR2 (germline): MNHEY, SVGAGI. The CDR3 length is 14 residues. The CDR3 nucleotides are TGTGCCAGCAGTCGCCTGGGGCGGTCCTACGAGCAGTACTTC. Translating gives CASSRLGRSYEQYF.

The V gene is TRBV7-3, the J gene TRBJ2-3; no firm D call. V was shortened by 5 bases and J by 0 bases, with 9 bases between the two germline ends. CDR1 and CDR2 from the germline V gene are SGHTA and FQGTGA. The CDR3 sequence is 14 residues long. The CDR3 nucleotides read TGTGCCAGCAGCGGAGACCCTAGCACAGATACGCAGTATTTT. As protein: CASSGDPSTDTQYF.

This clone was seen a single time. This chain uses TRBV18 with TRBJ1-2; D perhaps matches TRBD1 (5 bases). Germline loops: CDR1 KGHSH, CDR2 LQKENI. This CDR3 spans 13 amino acids. V lost 4 bases and J 0 bases, leaving 6 bases between the germline ends. CDR3 sequence reads: CASSQDTNYGYTF. The CDR3 DNA is TGTGCCAGCTCACAGGACACTAACTATGGCTACACCTTC.

The rearrangement links TRBV6-5 to TRBJ1-6, with 11 positions matching TRBD1. Trimming cost V 6 bases and J 9 bases; bases outside gene matches: 7. Per germline, CDR1 MNHEY and CDR2 SVGAGI. This CDR3 comprises 15 residues. CDR3 coding DNA: TGTGCCAGCAGCCCCCGGGACAGGGGGGTTTCACCCCTCCACTTT. Residues: CASSPRDRGVSPLHF.

The gene calls are TRBV4-2 and TRBJ2-7; unclear D gene. Germline V CDR1 and CDR2: LGHNA, YNFKEQ. The CDR3 has 14 residues. Trimming took off 4 bases at V and 2 bases at J, with 12 bases between the two ends. CDR3 residues: CASSLATSAYEQYF. In DNA, the CDR3 is TGTGCCAGCAGCCTTGCGACTTCGGCCTACGAGCAGTACTTC.